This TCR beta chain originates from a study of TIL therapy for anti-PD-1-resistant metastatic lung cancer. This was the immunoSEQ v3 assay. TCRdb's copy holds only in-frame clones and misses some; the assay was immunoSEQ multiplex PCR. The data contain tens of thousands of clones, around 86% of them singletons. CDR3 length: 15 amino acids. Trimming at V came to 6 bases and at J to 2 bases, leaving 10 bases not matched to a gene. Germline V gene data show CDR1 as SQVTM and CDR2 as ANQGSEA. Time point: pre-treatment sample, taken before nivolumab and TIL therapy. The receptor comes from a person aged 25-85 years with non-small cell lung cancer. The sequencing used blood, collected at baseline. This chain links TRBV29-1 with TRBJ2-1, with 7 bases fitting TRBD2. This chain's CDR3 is CSVSPSSGAYNEQFF. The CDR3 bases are TGCAGCGTCTCCCCTAGCAGCGGGGCCTACAATGAGCAGTTCTTC.